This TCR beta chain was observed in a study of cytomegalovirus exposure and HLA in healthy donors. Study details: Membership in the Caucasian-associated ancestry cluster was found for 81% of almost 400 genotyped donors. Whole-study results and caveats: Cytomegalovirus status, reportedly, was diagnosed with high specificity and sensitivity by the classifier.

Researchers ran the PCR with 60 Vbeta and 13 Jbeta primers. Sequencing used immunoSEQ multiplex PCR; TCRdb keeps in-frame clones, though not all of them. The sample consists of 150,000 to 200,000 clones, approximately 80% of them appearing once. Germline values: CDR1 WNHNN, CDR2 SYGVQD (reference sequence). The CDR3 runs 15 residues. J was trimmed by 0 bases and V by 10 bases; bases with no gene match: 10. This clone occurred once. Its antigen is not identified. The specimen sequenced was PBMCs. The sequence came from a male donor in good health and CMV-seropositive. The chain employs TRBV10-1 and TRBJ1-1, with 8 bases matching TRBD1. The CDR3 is CATRGQGLMNTEAFF. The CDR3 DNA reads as TGCGCCACCAGAGGACAGGGCCTTATGAACACTGAAGCTTTCTTT.